These 8 T cell receptor beta chains originate from one sample sequenced in a study of T cell responses to AZD1222 COVID-19 vaccine. Libraries were prepared by immunoSEQ multiplex PCR; TCRdb keeps only in-frame clonotypes and omits some of them. The data contain over 100,000 clones, around nine tenths of them seen just once; the ten biggest clones take up 2% to 2.5%. The specimen comprised peripheral blood, sampled on day 0 of AZD1222 vaccination. Receptors were obtained from an adult in good health.

This chain connects TRBV6-4 to TRBJ1-2; D gene ambiguous. Germline V lookup: CDR1 MRHNA, CDR2 SNTAGT. V was clipped by 4 bases and J by 2 bases, with 8 bases between them. The CDR3 runs to 13 residues. The CDR3 region is CASSVNSNYGYTF. The DNA for the CDR3 is TGTGCCAGCAGTGTTAACAGCAACTATGGCTACACCTTC.

This chain joins TRBV29-1 and TRBJ1-2; D is unclear. V lost 5 bases and J lost 7, with 8 bases in between. In germline, CDR1 is SQVTM, CDR2 ANQGSEA. This CDR3 has 10 amino acids. The CDR3 DNA sequence: TGCAGCGTTTCTACTGGTGGCTACACCTTC. Translating gives CSVSTGGYTF.

This clone was seen more than once but under ten times. The chain recombines TRBV5-1 with TRBJ2-7, with D possibly TRBD2 on 5 matching bases. Germline assignment: CDR1 SGHRS and CDR2 YFSETQ. V was shortened by 4 bases and J by 0 bases, with 8 bases between the two germline ends. The CDR3 extends over 13 amino acids. The CDR3 coding sequence is TGCGCCAGCAGCATAGGGAGCTCCTACGAGCAGTACTTC. It yields the protein CASSIGSSYEQYF.

The chain combines TRBV6-6 with TRBJ1-6; D gene uncertain. The germline CDR1 and CDR2 sequences are MNHNY and SVGAGI (reference sequence). This CDR3 is 14 amino acids long. Trimming shortened V by 0 bases and J by 8 bases, and 8 bases separated the two germline ends. The CDR3 protein is CASSYSMGDSPLHF. Written as DNA, the CDR3 is TGTGCCAGCAGTTACTCGATGGGTGATTCACCCCTCCACTTT.

The chain employs TRBV6-5 and TRBJ1-2, with no clear D. Trimming took off 6 bases at V and 3 bases at J, with 14 bases between the two ends. The germline V gene encodes CDR1 MNHEY and CDR2 SVGAGI. The CDR3 is 14 amino acids. CDR3 sequence: CASSLDRTDYGYTF. The CDR3 DNA sequence: TGTGCCAGCAGCCTTGACCGGACGGACTATGGCTACACCTTC.

The CDR3 here is CASSPTSTDTQYF. The CDR3, as DNA: TGTGCCAGCAGCCCAACTAGCACAGATACGCAGTATTTT. This chain connects TRBV3-1 (or the pseudogene TRBV3-2) to TRBJ2-3; D unclear. This CDR3 contains 13 residues. Germline CDR1 reads LGHDT; CDR2 reads YNNKEL (reference sequence). Deletions cut 4 bases from V and 0 bases from J, with 5 bases between.

The CDR3: CASSLGDPGSNQPQHF. The CDR3, as DNA: TGTGCCAGCAGCTTGGGAGACCCTGGTAGCAATCAGCCCCAGCATTTT. The chain links TRBV7-8 to TRBJ1-5; D call uncertain. CDR1 is SGHVS and CDR2 is FQNEAQ in the germline V gene. The V gene lost 3 bases and the J gene lost 0 bases, with 12 bases spanning the gap. The CDR3 length is 16 residues.

The chain links TRBV20-1 to TRBJ1-2, with TRBD1 as a possible D gene (6 bases). Germline lookup yields CDR1 DFQATT and CDR2 SNEGSKA (reference sequence). V was trimmed by 5 bases and J by 8 bases, leaving 12 bases between them. This CDR3 spans 11 amino acids. DNA of the CDR3: TGCAGTGCTGTCACAGGGCCCGGCTACACCTTC. As protein: CSAVTGPGYTF.